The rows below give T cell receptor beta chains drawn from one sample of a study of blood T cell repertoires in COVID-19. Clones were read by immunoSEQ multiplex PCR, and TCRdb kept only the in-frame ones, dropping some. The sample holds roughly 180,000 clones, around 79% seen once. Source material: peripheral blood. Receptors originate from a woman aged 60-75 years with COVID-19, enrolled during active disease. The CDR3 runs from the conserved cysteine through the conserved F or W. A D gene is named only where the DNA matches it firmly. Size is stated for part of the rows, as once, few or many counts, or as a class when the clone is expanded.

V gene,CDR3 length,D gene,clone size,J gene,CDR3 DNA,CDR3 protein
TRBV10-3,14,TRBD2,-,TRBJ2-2,TGTGCCTCCCGCAGGGCTAGCGGGAATGATGAGCTGTTTTTT,CASRRASGNDELFF
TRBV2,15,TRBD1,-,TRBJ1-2,TGTGCCAGCAGTGTACGGGGACAGGGATCGTCTGGCTACACCTTC,CASSVRGQGSSGYTF
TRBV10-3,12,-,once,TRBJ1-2,TGTGCCATCAATCCGGAGGAAGGTGGCTACACCTTC,CAINPEEGGYTF
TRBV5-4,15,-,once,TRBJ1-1,TGTGCCAGCAGCTTGAGGGGCCCCGGTGGCACTGAAGCTTTCTTT,CASSLRGPGGTEAFF
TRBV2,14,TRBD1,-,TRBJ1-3,TGTGCCAGCACCATCCAGGGGGCTGGAAACACCATATATTTT,CASTIQGAGNTIYF
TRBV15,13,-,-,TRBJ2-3,TGTGCCACCAGCAGAGCGTGGCTAGATACGCAGTATTTT,CATSRAWLDTQYF
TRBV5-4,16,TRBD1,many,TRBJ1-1,TGTGCCAGCGGAAAACTTGGACAGGAGTTGAACACTGAAGCTTTCTTT,CASGKLGQELNTEAFF
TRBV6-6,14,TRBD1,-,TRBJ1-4,TGTGCCAGCAAAGACAGGGGGCTAGGTGAAAAACTGTTTTTT,CASKDRGLGEKLFF
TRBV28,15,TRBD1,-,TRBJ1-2,TGTGCCAGTTACACCTCAGGGGGCCAGAGAGGTGGCTACACCTTC,CASYTSGGQRGGYTF
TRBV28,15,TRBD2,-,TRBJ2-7,TGTGCCAGCAGTCCCCGAGCGGGAGGGGCCTACGAGCAGTACTTC,CASSPRAGGAYEQYF
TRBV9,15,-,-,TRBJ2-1,TGTGCCAGCAGCCCCCGGGACACGTCCTACAATGAGCAGTTCTTC,CASSPRDTSYNEQFF
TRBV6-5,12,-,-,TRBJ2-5,TGTGCCAGCAGCTCCCCAGGAGAGACCCAGTACTTC,CASSSPGETQYF
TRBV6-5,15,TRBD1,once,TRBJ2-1,TGTGCCAGCAGTATGGGACAGGGGGCCTTGGGTGAGCAGTTCTTC,CASSMGQGALGEQFF
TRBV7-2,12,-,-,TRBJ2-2,TGTGCCAGCAGCGTCGTCACCGGGGAGCTGTTTTTT,CASSVVTGELFF
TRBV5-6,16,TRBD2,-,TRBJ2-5,TGTGCCAGCACCCGAGGCCTAGCGGGGGGGCAAGAGACCCAGTACTTC,CASTRGLAGGQETQYF
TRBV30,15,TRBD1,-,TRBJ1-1,TGTGCCTGGAGTGACCGGACAGGATTGAACACTGAAGCTTTCTTT,CAWSDRTGLNTEAFF
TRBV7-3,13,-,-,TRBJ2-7,TGTGCCAGCAGCCCCACCGGGGCGGGGGAGCAGTACTTC,CASSPTGAGEQYF
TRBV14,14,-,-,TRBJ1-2,TGTGCCAGCAGCCCGTCCGCCCTGGCTGGTGGCTACACCTTC,CASSPSALAGGYTF
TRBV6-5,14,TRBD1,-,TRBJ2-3,TGTGCCAGCAAAAGGACAGGGAGCACAGATACGCAGTATTTT,CASKRTGSTDTQYF
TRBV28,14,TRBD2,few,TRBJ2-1,TGTGCCAGCAGGGGAGCGGGGGAGGCCGATGAGCAGTTCTTC,CASRGAGEADEQFF
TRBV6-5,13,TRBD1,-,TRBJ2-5,TGTGCCAGCAATCGACAGGGACGAGAGACCCAGTACTTC,CASNRQGRETQYF
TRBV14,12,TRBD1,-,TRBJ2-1,TGTGCCAGCAGCCGCCGGGACAGGGAGTTGATCTTC,CASSRRDRELIF
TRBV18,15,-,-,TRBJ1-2,TGTGCCAGCTCACCTTCGTGGGAGTCGAGCTATGGCTACACCTTC,CASSPSWESSYGYTF
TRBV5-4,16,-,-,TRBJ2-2,TGTGCCAGCAGCTTGGCCGGGACAGCGGGCACCGGGGAGCTGTTTTTT,CASSLAGTAGTGELFF
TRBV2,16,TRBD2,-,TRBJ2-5,TGTGCCAGCAGGCCCGGGACTAGCGGATACCAAGAGACCCAGTACTTC,CASRPGTSGYQETQYF
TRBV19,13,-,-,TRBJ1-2,TGTGCCAGTAGTGAGGACATATACTATGGCTACACCTTC,CASSEDIYYGYTF
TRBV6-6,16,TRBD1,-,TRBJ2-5,TGTGCCAGCAGATCCCCTGACAGGGGAAGCAGAGAGACCCAGTACTTC,CASRSPDRGSRETQYF
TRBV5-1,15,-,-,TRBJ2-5,TGCGCCAGCAGCCCGGGTCAAGGGGGCCAAGAGACCCAGTACTTC,CASSPGQGGQETQYF
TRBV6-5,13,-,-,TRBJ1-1,TGTGCCAGCAGTTACTCCCGGAACACTGAAGCTTTCTTT,CASSYSRNTEAFF
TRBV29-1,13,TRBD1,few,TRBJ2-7,TGCAGCGCTTTAGACAGGGTAAGGTACGAGCAGTACTTC,CSALDRVRYEQYF
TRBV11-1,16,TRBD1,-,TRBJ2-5,TGTGCCAGCAGCCCACTAGGAGACAGGGAACAAGAGACCCAGTACTTC,CASSPLGDREQETQYF
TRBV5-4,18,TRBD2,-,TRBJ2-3,TGTGCCAGCAGCCCACCCGGGACTAGCGGGTGGGCCAGGGATACGCAGTATTTT,CASSPPGTSGWARDTQYF
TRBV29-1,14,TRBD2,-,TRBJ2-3,TGCAGCGTGGGAGCGGGAGGTAGCACAGATACGCAGTATTTT,CSVGAGGSTDTQYF
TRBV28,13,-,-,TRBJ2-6,TGTGCCAGCAGACTATCTGGGGCCAACGTCCTGACTTTC,CASRLSGANVLTF
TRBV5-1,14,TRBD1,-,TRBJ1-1,TGCGCCAGCAGCCGGGACAGGGCTGTGCCCGAAGCTTTCTTT,CASSRDRAVPEAFF
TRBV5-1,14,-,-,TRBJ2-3,TGCGCCAGCAGTATCAACAGAGGCACAGATACGCAGTATTTT,CASSINRGTDTQYF
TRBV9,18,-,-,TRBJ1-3,TGTGCCAGCAGCGCAGAGGGGGACCTCTGGGAGTCTGGAAACACCATATATTTT,CASSAEGDLWESGNTIYF
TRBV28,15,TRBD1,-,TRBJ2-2,TGTGCCAGCAGTCTGACAGGGGTTTACACCGGGGAGCTGTTTTTT,CASSLTGVYTGELFF
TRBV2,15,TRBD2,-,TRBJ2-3,TGTGCCAGCTATGGGACTAGCGGGTCCGGCGATACGCAGTATTTT,CASYGTSGSGDTQYF
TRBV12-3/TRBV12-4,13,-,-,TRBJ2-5,TGTGCCAGCAGCCCCGGACAGTTGGAGACCCAGTACTTC,CASSPGQLETQYF
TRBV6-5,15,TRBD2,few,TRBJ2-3,TGTGCCAGCAGACGGACTAGCGGGAGTGCAGATACGCAGTATTTT,CASRRTSGSADTQYF
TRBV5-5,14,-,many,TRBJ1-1,TGTGCCAGCAGCCCCCAGGTACGGAACACTGAAGCTTTCTTT,CASSPQVRNTEAFF